Listed here is a single TCR beta chain. Other DNA sequences of this sample code for an identical CDR3. Repertoires were generated with immunoSEQ multiplex PCR, while TCRdb's copy carries only in-frame clones and drops some. The table includes more than 65,000 clones, 65% to 85% detected once. The source of the sample is a study of early stage breast cancer tumors. V lost 6 bases, J lost 4 bases, and 10 bases lay in between. CDR3 length: 12 amino acids. Germline CDR1 is MDHEN and CDR2 is SYDVKM. This receptor was taken from a person aged 40-50 years with breast cancer. Specimen: blood. The chain has TRBV28 and TRBJ2-7, with a possible D match to TRBD2 (5 bases). CDR3 region: CASSVRGYEQYF. CDR3 nucleotides: TGTGCCAGCAGCGTCCGGGGATACGAGCAGTACTTC.